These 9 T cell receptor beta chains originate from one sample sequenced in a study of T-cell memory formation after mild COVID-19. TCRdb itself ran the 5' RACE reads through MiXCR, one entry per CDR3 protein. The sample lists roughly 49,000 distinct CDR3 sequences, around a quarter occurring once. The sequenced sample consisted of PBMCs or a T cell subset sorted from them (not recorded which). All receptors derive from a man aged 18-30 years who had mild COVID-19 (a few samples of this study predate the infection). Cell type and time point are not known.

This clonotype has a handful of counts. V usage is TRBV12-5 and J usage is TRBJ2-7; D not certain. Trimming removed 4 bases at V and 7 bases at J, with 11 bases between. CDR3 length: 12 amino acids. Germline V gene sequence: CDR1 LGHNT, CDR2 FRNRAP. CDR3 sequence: CASGSLPEEQYV. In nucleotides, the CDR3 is TGTGCTAGTGGTTCCCTCCCCGAGGAGCAGTACGTC.

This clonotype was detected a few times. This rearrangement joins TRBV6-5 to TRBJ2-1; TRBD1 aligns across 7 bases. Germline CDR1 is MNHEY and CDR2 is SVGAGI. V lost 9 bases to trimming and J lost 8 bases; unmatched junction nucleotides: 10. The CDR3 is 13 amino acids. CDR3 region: CASRADRDDEQFF. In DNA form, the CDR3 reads TGTGCCAGTAGAGCCGACAGGGACGATGAGCAGTTCTTC.

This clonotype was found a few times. CDR3 bases: TGCAGCGTTGAAGAGGGGGACAGGGGCAACGAGCAGTTCTTC. Protein product: CSVEEGDRGNEQFF. This chain joins TRBV29-1 and TRBJ2-1; 10 nucleotides line up with TRBD1. The CDR3 loop spans 14 amino acids. Germline assignment: CDR1 SQVTM and CDR2 ANQGSEA. Trimming cost V 0 bases and J 10 bases; bases outside gene matches: 6.

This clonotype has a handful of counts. The CDR3 DNA reads TGTGCCAGCAGTTCAGGGATGGAACAAGAGACCCAGTACTTC. Residues: CASSSGMEQETQYF. The chain links TRBV6-2 or TRBV6-3 to TRBJ2-5; D perhaps matches TRBD1 (5 bases). CDR1 and CDR2 from the germline V gene are MNHEY and SVGEGT. The CDR3 length is 14 residues. Trimming left V 4 bases short and J 2 bases short, with 11 bases between.

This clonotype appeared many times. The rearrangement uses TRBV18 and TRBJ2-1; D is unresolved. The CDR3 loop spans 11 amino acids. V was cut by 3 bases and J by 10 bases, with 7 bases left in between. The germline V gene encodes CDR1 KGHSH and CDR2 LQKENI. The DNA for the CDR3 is TGTGCCAGCTCACCGGTGCCGGAGCAGTTCTTC. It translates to CASSPVPEQFF.

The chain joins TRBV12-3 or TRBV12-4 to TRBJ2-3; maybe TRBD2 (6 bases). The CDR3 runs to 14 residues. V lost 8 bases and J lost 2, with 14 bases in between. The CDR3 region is CASRPKRVTDTQYF. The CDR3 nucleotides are TGTGCCAGCCGCCCTAAGCGGGTCACAGATACGCAGTATTTT.

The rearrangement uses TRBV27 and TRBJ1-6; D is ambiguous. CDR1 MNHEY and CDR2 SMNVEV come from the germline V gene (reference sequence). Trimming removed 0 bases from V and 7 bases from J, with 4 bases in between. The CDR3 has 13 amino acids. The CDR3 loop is CASSLSENSPLHF. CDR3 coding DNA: TGTGCCAGCAGTTTATCGGAGAATTCACCCCTCCACTTT.

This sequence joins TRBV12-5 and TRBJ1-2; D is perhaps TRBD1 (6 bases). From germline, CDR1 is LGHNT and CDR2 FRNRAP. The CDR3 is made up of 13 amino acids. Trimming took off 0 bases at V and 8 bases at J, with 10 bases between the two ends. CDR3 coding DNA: TGTGCTAGTGGTTTGGTACAGGGATGGGGCTACACCTTC. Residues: CASGLVQGWGYTF.

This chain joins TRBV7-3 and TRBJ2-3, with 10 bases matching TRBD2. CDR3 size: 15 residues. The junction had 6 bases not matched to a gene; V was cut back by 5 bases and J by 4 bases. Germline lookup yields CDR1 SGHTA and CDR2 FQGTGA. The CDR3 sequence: CASSALAGAADTQYF. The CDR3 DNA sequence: TGTGCCAGCAGCGCCCTAGCGGGGGCAGCAGATACGCAGTATTTT.